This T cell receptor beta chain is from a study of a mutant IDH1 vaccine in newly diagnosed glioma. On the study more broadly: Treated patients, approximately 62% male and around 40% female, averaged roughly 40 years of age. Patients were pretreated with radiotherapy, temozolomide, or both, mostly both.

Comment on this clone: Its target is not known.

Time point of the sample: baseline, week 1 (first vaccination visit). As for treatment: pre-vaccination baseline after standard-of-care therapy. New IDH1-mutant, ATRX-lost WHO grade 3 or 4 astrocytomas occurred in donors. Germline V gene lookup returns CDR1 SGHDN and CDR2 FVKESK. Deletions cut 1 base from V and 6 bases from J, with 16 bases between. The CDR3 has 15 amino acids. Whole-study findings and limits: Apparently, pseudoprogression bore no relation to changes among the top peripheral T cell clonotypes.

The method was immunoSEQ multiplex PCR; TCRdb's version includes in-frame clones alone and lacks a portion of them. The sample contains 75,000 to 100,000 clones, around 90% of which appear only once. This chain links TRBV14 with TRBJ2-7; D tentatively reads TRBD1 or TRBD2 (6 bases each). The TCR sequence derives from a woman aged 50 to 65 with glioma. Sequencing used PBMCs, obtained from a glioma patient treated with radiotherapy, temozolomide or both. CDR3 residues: CASSQGGGGFFEQYF. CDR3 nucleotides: TGTGCCAGCAGCCAAGGAGGGGGAGGATTCTTCGAGCAGTACTTC.